The sequence of this T cell receptor beta chain was determined in a study of cytomegalovirus exposure and HLA in healthy donors. Study-wide findings and caveats: Based on reports, TCR beta sequences accurately predicted HLA-A and HLA-B alleles for most subjects. Being indistinguishable, some V segments were excluded, TRBV6-2 and TRBV6-3 among them. The listing of roughly 160 TCR beta chains classed them as cytomegalovirus-associated. Per published reports, the classifier diagnosed cytomegalovirus status with high specificity and sensitivity.

As concerns this clone: Its antigen is not identified.

Trimming at V came to 2 bases and at J to 6 bases, leaving 10 bases not matched to a gene. From germline, CDR1 is SGDLS and CDR2 YYNGEE. This CDR3 contains 15 residues. PCR was performed using 60 Vbeta and 13 Jbeta primers. TCRdb keeps only in-frame clones here, not all; method: immunoSEQ multiplex PCR. The data contain 200,000 to 250,000 clones, less than 85% of them seen just once; the ten biggest clones take up roughly 0.6%. This TCR was sampled from a man aged 18-30 years in good health and CMV-seronegative. The chain has TRBV9 and TRBJ2-7, with 8 bases aligning to TRBD1. The specimen was PBMCs. CDR3 amino acids: CASSVWTGKELEQYF. DNA of the CDR3: TGTGCCAGCAGCGTCTGGACAGGGAAAGAGCTCGAGCAGTACTTC. The full variable domain, with the rest looked up from reference TRBV9 and TRBJ2-7, is DSGVTQTPKHLITATGQRVTLRCSPRSGDLSVYWYQQSLDQGLQFLIQYYNGEERAKGNILERFSAQQFPDLHSELNLSSLELGDSALYFCASSVWTGKELEQYFGPGTRLTVT.